This TCR beta chain was recovered during a study of OX40 agonist ivuxolimab in advanced cancers. Findings and caveats of the study: At 0.1 to 3.0 mg/kg and by week 6, CD4+ and CD8+ T cells in the blood had expanded clonally.

As to this clone: What it binds is unknown.

Libraries were prepared by immunoSEQ multiplex PCR; TCRdb keeps only in-frame clonotypes and omits some of them. This table holds approximately 70,000 clones, roughly 89% found once. The material sequenced was CD4+ or CD8+ T cells sorted from blood, taken in a trial of the OX40 agonist ivuxolimab. This clonotype was obtained from an adult with an advanced solid tumor such as melanoma, head and neck, liver or kidney cancer.

CDR3 nucleotides: TGTGCCAGCAGCAGGGTCAGGGGGTACCAAGAGACCCAGTACTTC. Its translation: CASSRVRGYQETQYF. The rearrangement uses TRBV7-9 and TRBJ2-5; 7 nucleotides agree with TRBD1. Germline CDR1 and CDR2: SEHNR and FQNEAQ (reference sequence). This CDR3 has 15 amino acids. The junction had 6 bases not matched to a gene; V was cut back by 5 bases and J by 0 bases.